The table lists the clone carrying this TCR beta chain with a few counts. The antigen is unknown. This entry belongs to a study of T cell repertoires in cytomegalovirus infection. Study-wide points: CMV carriers having the relevant HLA were flagged by cumulative public TCR beta family frequency.

CDR1 is MNHNS, CDR2 SASEGT, per germline. V was trimmed by 6 bases and J by 1 base, leaving 12 bases between them. The length of the CDR3 is 14 residues. In TCRdb, the reads were re-called with MiXCR into one record per CDR3 protein. The sample consists of roughly 860,000 distinct CDR3 sequences, 30% to 35% of them appearing once. The J gene is TRBJ1-1, the V gene TRBV6-1; D remains ambiguous. The sample consisted of cultured CD8+ T cells from PBMCs, taken from culture after CMV antigen stimulation. The receptor was isolated from a human donor in good health (CMV status not recorded). Some clones in this sample may be carry-over from other donors' samples. CDR3 bases: TGTGCCAGCAGCCGAACGGCTGCGAACACTGAAGCTTTCTTT. Amino acids: CASSRTAANTEAFF.